The 20 T cell receptor beta chains presented below share a single source sample, sequenced in a study of regulatory T cells in long-lasting Graves disease. According to the study, TCR beta libraries were built with iRepertoire HTBI primers and CDR3-region Arm-PCR. TCRdb used MiXCR to reprocess the multiplex PCR reads, holding one entry per CDR3 protein. Here the sample spans approximately 400,000 distinct CDR3 sequences, 15% being singletons. The sample's time point: newly diagnosed GD, antithyroid drugs for less than 3 months. PBMC-extracted RNA yielded the TCR library. This sample also belongs to another study, concerning T cells in Graves' hyperthyroidism and ophthalmopathy.

The sequencing used peripheral blood mononuclear cells (PBMCs), collected at new diagnosis, from a patient treated with antithyroid drugs. Receptors were obtained from a woman aged 25-40 years with Graves disease.

This clonotype was detected many times. The J gene is TRBJ2-7, the V gene TRBV27; 8 nucleotides align to TRBD1. Losses at the gene ends were 8 bases for V and 5 bases for J; bases not matched to a gene: 14. The CDR3 extends over 15 amino acids. CDR1 is MNHEY and CDR2 is SMNVEV in the germline V gene (reference sequence). The CDR3 spells CASGKGRDRNNEQYF. In DNA, the CDR3 is TGTGCCAGCGGTAAGGGGCGGGACAGGAATAACGAGCAGTACTTC.

This clonotype was seen a handful of times. This CDR3 is CSARPAEAGMVDGYTF. The DNA of the CDR3 is TGCAGTGCTAGACCCGCGGAGGCGGGAATGGTGGATGGCTACACCTTC. V gene TRBV20-1 combines with J gene TRBJ1-2; D is unresolved. V was pared by 2 bases and J by 6 bases, with 22 bases between. The length of the CDR3 is 16 residues. The germline V gene encodes CDR1 DFQATT and CDR2 SNEGSKA (reference sequence).

This clonotype has at least ten counts. Here the CDR3 reads CASIGTSGSINEQYF. CDR3 DNA sequence: TGTGCCAGCATAGGGACTAGCGGGAGCATCAACGAGCAGTACTTC. The rearrangement joins TRBV2 to TRBJ2-7; TRBD2 aligns across 14 bases. Trimming at V came to 7 bases and at J to 5 bases, leaving 7 bases not matched to a gene. Germline V lookup: CDR1 SNHLY, CDR2 FYNNEI. This CDR3 comprises 15 residues. Combining the CDR3 with reference TRBV2 and TRBJ2-7 gives the whole variable domain EPEVTQTPSHQVTQMGQEVILRCVPISNHLYFYWYRQILGQKVEFLVSFYNNEISEKSEIFDDQFSVERPDGSNFTLKIRSTKLEDSAMYFCASIGTSGSINEQYFGPGTRLTVT.

The V call is TRBV19, the J call TRBJ2-7, with D maybe TRBD2 (6 bases). The CDR3 has 15 residues. Per germline, CDR1 LNHDA and CDR2 SQIVND (reference sequence). V gave up 4 bases and J gave up 2 bases, with 15 bases separating them. The CDR3 loop is CASSKVGSGAYEQYF. The CDR3, as DNA: TGTGCCAGTAGTAAGGTGGGTAGCGGCGCCTACGAGCAGTACTTC.

The chain carries TRBV6-1 and TRBJ2-7, with 7 bases lining up with TRBD2. V trimming: 2 bases; J trimming: 7 bases; junction bases outside the gene matches: 8. The germline gives CDR1 MNHNS, CDR2 SASEGT. CDR3 size: 14 residues. The CDR3 is CASSEYERGLEQYF. As DNA, the CDR3 is TGTGCCAGCAGTGAATACGAGCGGGGCTTGGAGCAGTACTTC.

This clonotype was seen repeatedly, ten times or more. The V and J genes are TRBV10-1 and TRBJ2-1; 8 bases are a match to TRBD2. From germline, CDR1 is WNHNN and CDR2 SYGVQD (reference sequence). The CDR3 covers 15 residues. Trimming took 2 bases from V and 5 from J; bases not matched to a gene: 5. CDR3 coding DNA: TGCGCCAGCAGTGAGATCGGGAGGGCCGACAATGAGCAGTTCTTC. Translating gives CASSEIGRADNEQFF.

The table lists this clonotype with a count of one. The chain carries TRBV4-1 and TRBJ1-2, with D possibly TRBD1 on 5 matching bases. The CDR3 is 14 residues long. The germline CDR1 and CDR2 sequences are MGHRA and YSYEKL. Trimming shortened V by 4 bases and J by 5 bases, and 14 bases separated the two germline ends. CDR3 region: CASSRDFVAYGYTF. CDR3 nucleotides: TGCGCCAGCAGCCGGGACTTCGTAGCATATGGCTACACCTTC.

A remark on this clonotype: A far bigger clonotype differs at one base, so this is likely a read error. The CDR3 DNA is TGTGCCAGCAGCTCTCGCCATCTCGAGCAGTTCTTC. Translated, it gives CASSSRHLEQFF. The V gene is TRBV11-2, the J gene TRBJ2-1; no firm D call. Germline lookup yields CDR1 SGHAT and CDR2 FQNNGV. The length of the CDR3 is 12 residues. Trimming removed 4 bases from V and 10 bases from J, with 11 bases in between.

V usage is TRBV6-1 and J usage is TRBJ1-1; weak D call: TRBD1 (6 bases). The germline V gene encodes CDR1 MNHNS and CDR2 SASEGT. The CDR3 is 12 residues long. V lost 9 bases, J lost 2 bases, and 10 bases lay in between. CDR3 residues: CASQGLNTEAFF. For the CDR3, the DNA is TGTGCCAGTCAGGGGCTCAACACTGAAGCTTTCTTT.

As DNA, the CDR3 is TGCGCCAGCAGGGGGGGGAACTCCTACGAGCAGTACTTC. Its protein product is CASRGGNSYEQYF. The rearrangement joins TRBV5-1 to TRBJ2-7; 7 positions agree with TRBD2. In germline, CDR1 is SGHRS, CDR2 YFSETQ. There are 13 residues in the CDR3. Trimming removed 5 bases from V and 0 bases from J; junction bases left unmatched: 2.

Worth noting for this clonotype: A single base separates this from a much larger clone, so it may be a read error. The V and J genes are TRBV18 and TRBJ2-5; 13 bases align to TRBD2. Losses at the gene ends were 6 bases for V and 11 bases for J; bases not matched to a gene: 12. Germline CDR1 is KGHSH and CDR2 is LQKENI. This CDR3 region has 15 residues. CDR3 DNA sequence: TGTGCCAGCTCGTACGGGACTAGCGGGAAGGATGAGCAGTACTTC. This translates into CASSYGTSGKDEQYF.

The chain uses TRBV20-1 and TRBJ2-1, with D uncertain. V gave up 3 bases and J gave up 6 bases, with 6 bases separating them. Germline CDR1 DFQATT, CDR2 SNEGSKA (reference sequence). The CDR3 loop spans 11 amino acids. The CDR3 coding sequence is TGCAGTGCTAGCTGGCCCAATGAGCAGTTCTTC. This sequence encodes CSASWPNEQFF.

As for this clonotype: A clone one base away is much larger, so this may be a read error. V gene TRBV12-3 or TRBV12-4 combines with J gene TRBJ1-6; D not resolved. This CDR3 is 16 amino acids long. V lost 4 bases and J lost 8, with 18 bases in between. CDR3 loop: CASSSQPKPGDSPLHF. The CDR3 DNA is TGTGCCAGCAGTTCCCAACCGAAACCAGGCGATTCACCCCTCCACTTT.

This clonotype showed up just a few times. The CDR3 sequence is CSVRLSGVGETQYF. Here the CDR3 DNA reads TGCAGCGTCAGGTTATCGGGAGTGGGAGAGACCCAGTACTTC. V gene TRBV29-1 combines with J gene TRBJ2-5; D possibly corresponds to TRBD2 (6 bases). There are 14 residues in the CDR3. V was shortened by 6 bases and J by 4 bases, with 18 bases between the two germline ends. Germline V CDR1 and CDR2: SQVTM, ANQGSEA.

The table lists this clonotype with a few counts. This chain joins TRBV4-1 and TRBJ2-1, with 13 bases fitting TRBD2. This CDR3 has 15 amino acids. The germline CDR1 and CDR2 sequences are MGHRA and YSYEKL. V dropped 4 bases and J dropped 7; count of bases not matched to a gene: 4. CDR3 DNA sequence: TGCGCCAGCAGCCGACCGGGACTAGCGGGGAATGAGCAGTTCTTC. Residues: CASSRPGLAGNEQFF.

CDR3 in DNA: TGCAGTGCTCCCGGGGTTAGCGGGAGGGCCTACAATGAGCAGTTCTTC. This sequence encodes CSAPGVSGRAYNEQFF. The chain joins TRBV20-1 to TRBJ2-1; TRBD2 matches 11 bases. V dropped 5 bases and J dropped 2; count of bases not matched to a gene: 8. The CDR3 is 16 amino acids. Germline assignment: CDR1 DFQATT and CDR2 SNEGSKA (reference sequence).

This clonotype came up many times. V and J are TRBV7-2 and TRBJ1-2; D gene uncertain. Germline lookup yields CDR1 SGHTA and CDR2 FQGNSA. Trimming removed 0 bases from V and 2 bases from J, with 7 bases in between. This CDR3 has 14 residues. The DNA for the CDR3 is TGTGCCAGCAGCTTAGCCCAGGCAAACTATGGCTACACCTTC. Its translation: CASSLAQANYGYTF.

The rearrangement uses TRBV7-2 and TRBJ1-3; weak D call: TRBD1 (5 bases). The V and J ends lost 5 bases and 7 bases respectively, with 12 bases between them. The length of the CDR3 is 13 residues. Germline V gene data show CDR1 as SGHTA and CDR2 as FQGNSA. The CDR3 reads CASSRDRGNTIYF. The CDR3 nucleotides read TGTGCCAGCAGCCGGGACCGTGGGAACACCATATATTTT.

This clonotype was counted many times. This chain connects TRBV27 to TRBJ2-3; 7 bases map to TRBD2. CDR1 is MNHEY, CDR2 SMNVEV, per germline (reference sequence). The CDR3 spans 16 residues. J gave up 3 bases and V 6 bases, and 12 bases lay outside the gene matches. The CDR3 DNA reads as TGTGCCAGCAGGCGGGAGCTGTCTCGTAGTACAGATACGCAGTATTTT. This codes for CASRRELSRSTDTQYF.

This clonotype was seen only a few times. This chain links TRBV6-1 with TRBJ1-5, with 9 bases identical to TRBD1. V was clipped by 6 bases and J by 8 bases; unmatched bases: 11. This CDR3 spans 15 amino acids. Germline-derived CDR1 and CDR2 are MNHNS and SASEGT. CDR3 sequence: CASSPAGQGREPQHF. The CDR3 DNA sequence: TGTGCCAGCAGCCCTGCGGGACAGGGTAGGGAGCCCCAGCATTTT.